The following is a T cell receptor (beta chain) sequence with its context. Its antigen is unknown. The PCR had 60 Vbeta and 13 Jbeta primers. The method was immunoSEQ multiplex PCR; TCRdb's version includes in-frame clones alone and lacks a portion of them. The data hold around 150,000 clones, with 65% to 80% observed a single time. This CDR3 has 13 residues. Germline CDR1 and CDR2: MNHNS and SASEGT. Trimming took 6 bases from V and 3 from J; bases not matched to a gene: 5. This specimen comes from a study of cytomegalovirus exposure and HLA in healthy donors. Study results and caveats: Confirmation was obtained in vitro that a few CMV-associated chains are specific for CMV antigens. Cytomegalovirus status, reportedly, was diagnosed with high specificity and sensitivity by the classifier. Earlier analysis yielded a pattern in which most TCR beta V segments were productive about 90% or about 30% of the time.

This clonotype was sampled from a man in his forties in good health and CMV-seropositive. This rearrangement joins TRBV6-1 to TRBJ2-7; TRBD1 matches 7 bases. Sequencing was carried out using PBMCs. CDR3 nucleotides: TGTGCCAGCAGAATCGGACAGGACTACGAGCAGTACTTC. Its translation is CASRIGQDYEQYF.